The 8 T cell receptor beta chains below come from one sample, sequenced in a study of OX40 agonist ivuxolimab in advanced cancers. Repertoires were generated with immunoSEQ multiplex PCR, while TCRdb's copy carries only in-frame clones and drops some. The sample has roughly 65,000 clones, around four fifths seen once. This specimen consisted of CD4+ or CD8+ T cells sorted from blood, obtained in a trial of the OX40 agonist ivuxolimab. These TCRs come from an adult with an advanced solid tumor such as melanoma, head and neck, liver or kidney cancer.

A few counts support this clone. The sample holds other DNA sequences that translate to the same CDR3. The rearrangement uses TRBV7-9 and TRBJ1-1; TRBD1 might be the D (5 bases). The CDR3 spans 13 residues. Trimming took off 5 bases at V and 1 base at J, with 8 bases between the two ends. From germline, CDR1 is SEHNR and CDR2 FQNEAQ (reference sequence). CDR3: CASSLGQNTEAFF. CDR3 coding DNA: TGTGCCAGCAGCCTCGGACAGAACACTGAAGCTTTCTTT.

The chain recombines TRBV7-8 with TRBJ2-3; D gene unclear. Trimming left V 2 bases short and J 4 bases short, with 7 bases between. The CDR3 loop spans 13 amino acids. Germline values: CDR1 SGHVS, CDR2 FQNEAQ. The CDR3 sequence is CASSLPPADTQYF. The DNA for the CDR3 is TGTGCCAGCAGCTTACCCCCGGCAGATACGCAGTATTTT. Using reference TRBV7-8 and TRBJ2-3 for the parts outside the CDR3, the full variable domain is GAGVSQSPRYKVAKRGQDVALRCDPISGHVSLFWYQQALGQGPEFLTYFQNEAQLDKSGLPSDRFFAERPEGSVSTLKIQRTQQEDSAVYLCASSLPPADTQYFGPGTRLTVL.

The chain couples TRBV11-2 to TRBJ1-6; D is ambiguous. The V gene lost 5 bases and the J gene lost 10 bases, with 9 bases spanning the gap. Germline lookup yields CDR1 SGHAT and CDR2 FQNNGV. The CDR3 runs 12 residues. In nucleotides, the CDR3 is TGTGCCAGCAGCCCGCTAGGGTCACCCCTCCACTTT. Amino acids: CASSPLGSPLHF.

The chain employs TRBV5-1 and TRBJ2-3; tentatively, D is TRBD2 (6 bases). Between the trimmed V and J ends, which lost 4 bases and 2 bases, there was a span of 11 bases. Germline CDR1 is SGHRS and CDR2 is YFSETQ. The CDR3 totals 14 residues. CDR3 protein: CASSRGEATDTQYF. CDR3 nucleotides: TGCGCCAGCAGCCGAGGGGAGGCCACAGATACGCAGTATTTT.

V gene TRBV5-4 combines with J gene TRBJ2-3, with 9 bases matching TRBD2. Germline CDR1 is SGHNT and CDR2 is YYREEE (reference sequence). The ends lost 1 base at V and 0 bases at J; junction bases unmatched: 6. CDR3 length equals 17 residues. The CDR3 spells CASSLRLAGDSTDTQYF. The CDR3 DNA reads as TGTGCCAGCAGCTTGCGATTAGCGGGGGATAGCACAGATACGCAGTATTTT.

The sample holds a few counts of this clone. The chain links TRBV9 to TRBJ2-1; D is unclear. This CDR3 is built from 14 residues. Per germline, CDR1 SGDLS and CDR2 YYNGEE. V lost 0 bases and J lost 8, with 12 bases in between. The CDR3 nucleotides read TGTGCCAGCAGCGTAGCTACGGCCGTGCATGAGCAGTTCTTC. Protein product: CASSVATAVHEQFF.

V and J are TRBV5-1 and TRBJ1-1; 7 bases line up with TRBD1. The CDR3 covers 16 residues. Trimming took 3 bases from V and 1 from J; bases not matched to a gene: 9. Germline CDR1 SGHRS, CDR2 YFSETQ. The CDR3, as DNA: TGCGCCAGCAGCTCCCAGGGGGGTGTGAGGAACACTGAAGCTTTCTTT. Its protein is CASSSQGGVRNTEAFF.

The J gene is TRBJ2-7, the V gene TRBV28; D is unresolved. The CDR3 extends over 14 amino acids. The germline gives CDR1 MDHEN, CDR2 SYDVKM. V was trimmed by 2 bases and J by 3 bases, leaving 11 bases between them. In DNA, the CDR3 is TGTGCCAGCAGTTTAGCCGTAGAGATCTACGAGCAGTACTTC. Translating gives CASSLAVEIYEQYF.